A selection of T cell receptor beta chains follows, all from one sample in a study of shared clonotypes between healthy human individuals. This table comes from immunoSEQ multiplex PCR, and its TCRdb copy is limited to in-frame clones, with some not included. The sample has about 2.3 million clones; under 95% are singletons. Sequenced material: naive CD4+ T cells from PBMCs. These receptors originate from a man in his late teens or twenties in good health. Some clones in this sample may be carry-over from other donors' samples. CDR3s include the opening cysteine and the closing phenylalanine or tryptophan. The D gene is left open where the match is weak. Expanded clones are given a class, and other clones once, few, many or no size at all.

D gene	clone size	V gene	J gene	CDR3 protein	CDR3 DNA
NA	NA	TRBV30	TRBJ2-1	CAWSEGMGTPVFF	TGTGCCTGGAGTGAGGGGATGGGGACACCAGTTTTCTTC
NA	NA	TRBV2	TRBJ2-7	CASRWTVLSYEQYF	TGTGCCAGCAGATGGACAGTGCTTTCCTACGAGCAGTACTTC
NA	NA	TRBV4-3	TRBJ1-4	CASSQDRQPLFF	TGCGCCAGCAGCCAAGACCGACAGCCGCTGTTTTTT
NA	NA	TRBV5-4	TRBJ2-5	CASSLVGGVGETQYF	TGTGCCAGCAGCTTGGTTGGGGGTGTGGGAGAGACCCAGTACTTC
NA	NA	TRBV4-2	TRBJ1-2	CASSQDQTVGNGYTF	TGTGCCAGCAGCCAAGATCAGACAGTTGGGAATGGCTACACCTTC
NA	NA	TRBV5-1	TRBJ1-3	CASSLATSSGNTIYF	TGCGCCAGCAGCTTGGCTACTAGCTCTGGAAACACCATATATTTT
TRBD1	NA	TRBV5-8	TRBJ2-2	CASSWGPGQGVTGELFF	TGTGCCAGCAGCTGGGGGCCGGGACAGGGGGTTACCGGGGAGCTGTTTTTT
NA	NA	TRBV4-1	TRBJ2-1	CASSQPPAQSSYNEQFF	TGCGCCAGCAGCCAACCCCCAGCGCAGAGCTCCTACAATGAGCAGTTCTTC
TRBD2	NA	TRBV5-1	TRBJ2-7	CASSRSGLAGGYEQYF	TGCGCCAGCAGCCGATCCGGACTAGCGGGAGGCTACGAGCAGTACTTC
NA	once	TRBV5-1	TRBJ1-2	CASSQTSTSWYGYTF	TGCGCCAGCAGTCAGACATCAACTTCTTGGTATGGCTACACCTTC
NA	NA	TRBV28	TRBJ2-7	CASSVNMRDEQYF	TGTGCCAGCAGTGTTAACATGAGGGACGAGCAGTACTTC
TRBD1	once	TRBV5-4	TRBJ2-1	CASNYRQGAPRSNEQFF	TGTGCCAGCAACTATAGACAGGGGGCCCCCAGGTCCAATGAGCAGTTCTTC
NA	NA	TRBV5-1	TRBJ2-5	CASSRISQGGETQYF	TGCGCCAGCAGCCGAATATCACAGGGCGGGGAGACCCAGTACTTC
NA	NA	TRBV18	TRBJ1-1	CASSPYGPQTEAFF	TGTGCCAGCTCTCCTTACGGGCCCCAGACTGAAGCTTTCTTT
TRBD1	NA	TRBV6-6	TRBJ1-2	CASSSLTGRNGYTF	TGTGCCAGCAGTTCTCTGACAGGGCGGAATGGCTACACCTTC
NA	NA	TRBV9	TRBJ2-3	CASSPRPTSTDTQYF	TGTGCCAGCAGCCCCCGCCCGACTAGCACAGATACGCAGTATTTT
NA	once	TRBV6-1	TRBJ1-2	CASSERQMGGYTF	TGTGCCAGCAGTGAACGCCAGATGGGGGGCTACACCTTC
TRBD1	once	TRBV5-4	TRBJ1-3	CASSFRTGTAGNTIYF	TGTGCCAGCAGTTTCCGCACCGGGACAGCTGGAAACACCATATATTTT
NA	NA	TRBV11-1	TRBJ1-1	CASSLALGPAAEAFF	TGTGCCAGCAGCTTAGCGCTCGGGCCCGCCGCTGAAGCTTTCTTT
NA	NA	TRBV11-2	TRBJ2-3	CASSRWDSSTDTQYF	TGTGCCAGCAGCCGATGGGACTCTTCCACAGATACGCAGTATTTT
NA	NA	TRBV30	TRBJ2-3	CAWRVAGLRGADTQYF	TGTGCCTGGCGAGTAGCGGGCCTCAGGGGGGCAGATACGCAGTATTTT
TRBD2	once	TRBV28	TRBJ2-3	CAIRPGGGRTDTQYF	TGTGCCATCCGCCCGGGGGGAGGTCGCACAGATACGCAGTATTTT
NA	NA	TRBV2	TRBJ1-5	CASSEQGPDQPQHF	TGTGCCAGCAGTGAACAGGGGCCCGATCAGCCCCAGCATTTT
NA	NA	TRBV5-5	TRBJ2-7	CASSLRQVYEQYF	TGTGCCAGCAGCTTGCGACAGGTGTACGAGCAGTACTTC
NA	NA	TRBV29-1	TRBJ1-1	CSAIPRAPMNTEAFF	TGCAGCGCCATACCGCGGGCGCCGATGAACACTGAAGCTTTCTTT
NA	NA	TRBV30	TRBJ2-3	CAWSVQGRTDTQYF	TGTGCCTGGAGTGTACAAGGACGCACAGATACGCAGTATTTT
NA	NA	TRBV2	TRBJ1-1	CASLIDPNTEAFF	TGTGCCAGCCTGATAGACCCGAACACTGAAGCTTTCTTT
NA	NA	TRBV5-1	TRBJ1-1	CASSATGGGNTEAFF	TGCGCCAGCAGCGCTACCGGAGGAGGGAACACTGAAGCTTTCTTT
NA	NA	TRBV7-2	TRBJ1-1	CASSFASGNTEAFF	TGTGCCAGCAGCTTCGCGTCGGGGAACACTGAAGCTTTCTTT
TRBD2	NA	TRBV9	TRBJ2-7	CASSVAGTSIYEQYF	TGTGCCAGCAGCGTAGCCGGGACTAGCATCTACGAGCAGTACTTC
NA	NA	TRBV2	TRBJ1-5	CASSDWRVNQPQHF	TGTGCCAGCAGTGACTGGAGGGTAAATCAGCCCCAGCATTTT
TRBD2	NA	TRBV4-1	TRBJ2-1	CASSHRLPTSGRENEQFF	TGCGCCAGCAGCCACCGACTACCAACTAGCGGGAGAGAGAATGAGCAGTTCTTC
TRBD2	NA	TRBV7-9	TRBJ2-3	CASSSSRDLAGADTQYF	TGTGCCAGCAGCTCATCCCGAGACCTAGCGGGGGCAGATACGCAGTATTTT
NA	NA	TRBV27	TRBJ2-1	CASSFDRREVYNEQFF	TGTGCCAGCAGTTTTGACCGCAGGGAGGTCTACAATGAGCAGTTCTTC
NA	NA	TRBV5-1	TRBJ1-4	CASSPGGAGEKLFF	TGCGCCAGCAGCCCGGGGGGAGCAGGCGAAAAACTGTTTTTT
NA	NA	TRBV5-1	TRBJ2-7	CASRAVGYEQYF	TGCGCCAGCAGGGCGGTGGGGTACGAGCAGTACTTC
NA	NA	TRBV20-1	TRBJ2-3	CSADRSDTQYF	TGCAGTGCTGACCGGTCAGATACGCAGTATTTT
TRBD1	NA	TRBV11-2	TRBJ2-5	CASSAAGTGLQETQYF	TGTGCCAGCAGCGCAGCCGGGACAGGGCTTCAAGAGACCCAGTACTTC